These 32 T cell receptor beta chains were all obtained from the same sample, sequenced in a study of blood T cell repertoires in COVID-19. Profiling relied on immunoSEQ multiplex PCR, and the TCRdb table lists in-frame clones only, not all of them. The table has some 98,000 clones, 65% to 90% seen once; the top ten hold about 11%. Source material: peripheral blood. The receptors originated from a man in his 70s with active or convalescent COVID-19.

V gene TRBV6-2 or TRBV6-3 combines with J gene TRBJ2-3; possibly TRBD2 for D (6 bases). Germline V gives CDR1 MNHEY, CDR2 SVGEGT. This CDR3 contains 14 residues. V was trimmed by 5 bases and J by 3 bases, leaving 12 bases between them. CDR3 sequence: CASSTWGLTDTQYF. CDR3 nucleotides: TGTGCCAGCAGTACATGGGGACTTACAGATACGCAGTATTTT.

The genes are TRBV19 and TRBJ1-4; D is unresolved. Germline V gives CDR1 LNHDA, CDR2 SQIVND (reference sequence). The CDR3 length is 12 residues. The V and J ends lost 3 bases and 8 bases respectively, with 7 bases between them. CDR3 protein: CASSILTEKLFF. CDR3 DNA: TGTGCCAGTAGTATCCTAACGGAAAAACTGTTTTTT.

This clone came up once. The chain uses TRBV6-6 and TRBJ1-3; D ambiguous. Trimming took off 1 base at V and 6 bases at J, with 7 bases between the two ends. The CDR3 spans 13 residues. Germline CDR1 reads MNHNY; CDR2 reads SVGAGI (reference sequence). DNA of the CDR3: TGTGCCAGCAGTTACTACAGAGAAAACACCATATATTTT. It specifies CASSYYRENTIYF.

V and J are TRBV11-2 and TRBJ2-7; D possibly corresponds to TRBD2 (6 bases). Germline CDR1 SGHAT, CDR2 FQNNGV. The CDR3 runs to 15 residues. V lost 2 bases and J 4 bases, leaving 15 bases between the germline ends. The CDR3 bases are TGTGCCAGCAGCTTAACCGGCGGGGAACTATACGAGCAGTACTTC. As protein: CASSLTGGELYEQYF.

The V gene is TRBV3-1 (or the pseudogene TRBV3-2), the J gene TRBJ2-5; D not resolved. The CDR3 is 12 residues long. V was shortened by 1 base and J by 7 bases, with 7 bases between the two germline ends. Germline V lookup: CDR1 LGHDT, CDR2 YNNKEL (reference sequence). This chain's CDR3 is CASSQGPGTQYF. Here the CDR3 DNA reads TGTGCCAGCAGCCAAGGTCCAGGGACCCAGTACTTC.

CDR3 coding DNA: TGTGCCAGCAGCCTACAGGGAAATGGAGCCAAAAACATTCAGTACTTC. It is translated as CASSLQGNGAKNIQYF. The chain joins TRBV9 to TRBJ2-4; possible D gene TRBD1, 6 bases. V dropped 4 bases and J dropped 0 bases, with 14 bases sitting between them. CDR1 SGDLS and CDR2 YYNGEE come from the germline V gene. The CDR3 extends over 16 amino acids.

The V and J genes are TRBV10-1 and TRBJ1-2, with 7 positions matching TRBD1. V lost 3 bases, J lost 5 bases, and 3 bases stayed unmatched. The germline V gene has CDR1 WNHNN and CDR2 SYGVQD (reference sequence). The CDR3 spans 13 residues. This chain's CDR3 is CASSDATGYGYTF. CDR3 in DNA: TGCGCCAGCAGTGACGCGACAGGGTATGGCTACACCTTC.

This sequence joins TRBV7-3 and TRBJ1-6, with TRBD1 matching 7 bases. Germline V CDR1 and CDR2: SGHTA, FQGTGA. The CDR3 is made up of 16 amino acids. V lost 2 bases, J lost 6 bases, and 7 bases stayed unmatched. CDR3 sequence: CASSLGDRESNSPLHF. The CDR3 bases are TGTGCCAGCAGCTTAGGGGACAGAGAATCTAATTCACCCCTCCACTTT.

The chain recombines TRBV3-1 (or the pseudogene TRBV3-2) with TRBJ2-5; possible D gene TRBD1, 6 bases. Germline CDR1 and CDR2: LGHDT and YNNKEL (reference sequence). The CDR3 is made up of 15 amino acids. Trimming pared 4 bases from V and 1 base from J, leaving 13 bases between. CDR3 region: CASSRPGVVQETQYF. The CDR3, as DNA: TGTGCCAGCAGCCGTCCAGGGGTCGTCCAAGAGACCCAGTACTTC.

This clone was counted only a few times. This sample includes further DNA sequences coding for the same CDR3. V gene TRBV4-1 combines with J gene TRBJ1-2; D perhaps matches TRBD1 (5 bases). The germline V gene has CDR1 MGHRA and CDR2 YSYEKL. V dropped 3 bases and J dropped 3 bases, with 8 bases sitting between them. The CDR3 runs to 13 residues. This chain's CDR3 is CASSQGGDYGYTF. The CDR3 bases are TGCGCCAGCAGCCAGGGGGGAGACTATGGCTACACCTTC.

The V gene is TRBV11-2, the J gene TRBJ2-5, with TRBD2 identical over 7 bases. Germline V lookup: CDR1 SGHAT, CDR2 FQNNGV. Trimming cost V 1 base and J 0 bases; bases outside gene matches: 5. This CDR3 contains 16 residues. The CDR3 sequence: CASSLGGGGYQETQYF. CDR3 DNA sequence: TGTGCCAGCAGCTTAGGGGGGGGAGGGTACCAAGAGACCCAGTACTTC.

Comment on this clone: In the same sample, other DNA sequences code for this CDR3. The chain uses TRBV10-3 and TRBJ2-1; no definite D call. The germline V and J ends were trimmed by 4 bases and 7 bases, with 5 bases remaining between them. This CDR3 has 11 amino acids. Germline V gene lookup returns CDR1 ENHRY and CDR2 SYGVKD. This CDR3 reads CAISGQNEQFF. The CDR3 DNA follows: TGTGCCATCAGTGGTCAAAATGAGCAGTTCTTC.

In nucleotides, the CDR3 is TGTGCCAGTAGTCTCGCCCCGGGACAGGGGGCTATTTTTGGGGCCAACGTCCTGACTTTC. This gives the protein CASSLAPGQGAIFGANVLTF. The V gene is TRBV19, the J gene TRBJ2-6; TRBD1 aligns across 12 bases. This CDR3 comprises 20 residues. J gave up 3 bases and V 5 bases, and 14 bases lay outside the gene matches. CDR1 and CDR2 from the germline V gene are LNHDA and SQIVND (reference sequence). The variable domain in full, with the rest retrieved from reference TRBV19 and TRBJ2-6, is DGGITQSPKYLFRKEGQNVTLSCEQNLNHDAMYWYRQDPGQGLRLIYYSQIVNDFQKGDIAEGYSVSREKKESFPLTVTSAQKNPTAFYLCASSLAPGQGAIFGANVLTFGAGSRLTVL.

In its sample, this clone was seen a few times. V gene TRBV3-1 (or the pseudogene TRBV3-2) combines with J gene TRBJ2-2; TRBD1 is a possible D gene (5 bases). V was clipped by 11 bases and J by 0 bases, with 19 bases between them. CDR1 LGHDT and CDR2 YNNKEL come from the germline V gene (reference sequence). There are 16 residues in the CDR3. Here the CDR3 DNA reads TGTGCCCAGCCTAAGACAGTGTCTGCGAACACCGGGGAGCTGTTTTTT. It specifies CAQPKTVSANTGELFF.

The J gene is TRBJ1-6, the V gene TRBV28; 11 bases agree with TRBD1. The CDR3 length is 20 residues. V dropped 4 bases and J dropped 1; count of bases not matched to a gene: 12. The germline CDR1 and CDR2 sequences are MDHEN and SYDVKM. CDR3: CASSWARGQGVSSYNSPLHF. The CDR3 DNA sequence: TGTGCCAGCAGTTGGGCAAGGGGACAGGGGGTCAGTTCCTATAATTCACCCCTCCACTTT.

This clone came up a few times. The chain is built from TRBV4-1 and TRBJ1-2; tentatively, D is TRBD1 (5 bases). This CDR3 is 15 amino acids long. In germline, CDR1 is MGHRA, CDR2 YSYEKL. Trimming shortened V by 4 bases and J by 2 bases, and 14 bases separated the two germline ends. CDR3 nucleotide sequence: TGCGCCAGCAGCCCCGCTAAGGGGCCCAACTATGGCTACACCTTC. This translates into CASSPAKGPNYGYTF.

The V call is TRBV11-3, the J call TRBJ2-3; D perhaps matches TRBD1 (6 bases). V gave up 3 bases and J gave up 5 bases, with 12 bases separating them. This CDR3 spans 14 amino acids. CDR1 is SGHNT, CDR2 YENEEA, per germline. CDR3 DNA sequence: TGTGCCAGCAGCTTCACCCAGGGGCGAGATACGCAGTATTTT. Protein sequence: CASSFTQGRDTQYF.

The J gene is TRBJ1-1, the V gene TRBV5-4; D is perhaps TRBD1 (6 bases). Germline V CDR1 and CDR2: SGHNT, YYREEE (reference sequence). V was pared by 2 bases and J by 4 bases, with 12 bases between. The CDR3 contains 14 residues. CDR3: CASSLANRATEAFF. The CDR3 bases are TGTGCCAGCAGCTTAGCTAACAGGGCCACTGAAGCTTTCTTT.

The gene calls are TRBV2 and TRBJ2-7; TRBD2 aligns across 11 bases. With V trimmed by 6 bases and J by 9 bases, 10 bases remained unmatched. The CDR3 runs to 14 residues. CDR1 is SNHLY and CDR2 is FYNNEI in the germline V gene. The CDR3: CASRRGTSGGGQYF. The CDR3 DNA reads TGTGCCAGCAGGAGGGGGACTAGCGGAGGAGGGCAGTACTTC.

CDR3 sequence (DNA): TGCAGTGCTAGTGACTCCGGGACAGGGCACAATGAGCAGTTCTTC. Amino acid sequence: CSASDSGTGHNEQFF. This chain connects TRBV20-1 to TRBJ2-1; 9 bases are a match to TRBD1. Germline CDR1 is DFQATT and CDR2 is SNEGSKA (reference sequence). V shed 3 bases, J shed 5 bases, and the junction held 8 bases outside the gene matches. This CDR3 region has 15 residues.

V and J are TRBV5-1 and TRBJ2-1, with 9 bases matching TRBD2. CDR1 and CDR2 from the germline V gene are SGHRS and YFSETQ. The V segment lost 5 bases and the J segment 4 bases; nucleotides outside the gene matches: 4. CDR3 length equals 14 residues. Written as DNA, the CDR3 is TGCGCCAGCAGGCTAGCGGGGACATACAATGAGCAGTTCTTC. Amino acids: CASRLAGTYNEQFF.

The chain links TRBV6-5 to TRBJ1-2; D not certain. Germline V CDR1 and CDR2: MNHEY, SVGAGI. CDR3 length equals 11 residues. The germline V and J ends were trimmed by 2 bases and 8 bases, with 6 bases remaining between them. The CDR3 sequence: CASSYLEGYTF. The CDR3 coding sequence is TGTGCCAGCAGTTACCTGGAGGGCTACACCTTC.

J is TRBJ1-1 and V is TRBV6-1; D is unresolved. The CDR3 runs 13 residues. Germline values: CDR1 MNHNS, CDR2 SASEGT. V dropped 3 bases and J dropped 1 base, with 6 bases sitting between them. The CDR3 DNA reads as TGTGCCAGCAGTGATGAGGGGAACACTGAAGCTTTCTTT. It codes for CASSDEGNTEAFF.

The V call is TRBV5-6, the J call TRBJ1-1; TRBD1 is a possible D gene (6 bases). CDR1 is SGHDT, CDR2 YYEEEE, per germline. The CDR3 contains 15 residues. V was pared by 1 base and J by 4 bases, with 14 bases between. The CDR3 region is CASSLRGTMATEAFF. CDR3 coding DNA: TGTGCCAGCAGCTTGAGGGGGACTATGGCCACTGAAGCTTTCTTT.

The CDR3 region is CASSQMSGQPLRIQYF. The CDR3 nucleotides read TGTGCCAGCAGCCAAATGAGCGGACAGCCCCTAAGGATCCAGTACTTC. This chain connects TRBV3-1 (or the pseudogene TRBV3-2) to TRBJ2-5, with D perhaps matching TRBD1 (6 bases). The CDR3 has 16 amino acids. V dropped 2 bases and J dropped 10 bases, with 23 bases sitting between them. Germline V gene lookup returns CDR1 LGHDT and CDR2 YNNKEL (reference sequence).

DNA for the CDR3: TGTGCCAGCAGTTTACACGGGGAATTTCTTGGAAACACCATATATTTT. Protein product: CASSLHGEFLGNTIYF. The chain is built from TRBV6-6 and TRBJ1-3; D call uncertain. Germline lookup yields CDR1 MNHNY and CDR2 SVGAGI (reference sequence). The CDR3 extends over 16 amino acids. Trimming cost V 4 bases and J 3 bases, with 16 bases left between them.

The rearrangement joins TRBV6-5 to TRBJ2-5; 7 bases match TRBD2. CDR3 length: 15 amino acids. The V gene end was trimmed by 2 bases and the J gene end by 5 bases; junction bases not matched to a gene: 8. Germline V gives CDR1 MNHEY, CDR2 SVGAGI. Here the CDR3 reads CASSYPTGTMETQYF. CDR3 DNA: TGTGCCAGCAGTTACCCTACCGGGACTATGGAGACCCAGTACTTC.

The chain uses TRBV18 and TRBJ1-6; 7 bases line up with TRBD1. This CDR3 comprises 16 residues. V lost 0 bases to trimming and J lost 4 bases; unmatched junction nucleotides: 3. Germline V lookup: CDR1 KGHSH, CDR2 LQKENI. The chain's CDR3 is CASSPPGQPYNSPLHF. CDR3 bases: TGTGCCAGCTCACCACCGGGACAGCCTTATAATTCACCCCTCCACTTT.

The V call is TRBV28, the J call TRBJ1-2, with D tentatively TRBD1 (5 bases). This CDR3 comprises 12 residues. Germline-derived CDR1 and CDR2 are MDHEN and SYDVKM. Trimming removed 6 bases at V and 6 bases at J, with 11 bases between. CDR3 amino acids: CASRTVTDGYTF. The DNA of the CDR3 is TGTGCCAGCAGGACAGTAACTGATGGCTACACCTTC.

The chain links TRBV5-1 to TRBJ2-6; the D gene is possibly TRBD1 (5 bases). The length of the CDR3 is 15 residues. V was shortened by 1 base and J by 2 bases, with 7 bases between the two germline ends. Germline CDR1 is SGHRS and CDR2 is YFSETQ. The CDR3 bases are TGCGCCAGCAGCTTGAGGGGTCCTGGGGCCAACGTCCTGACTTTC. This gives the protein CASSLRGPGANVLTF.

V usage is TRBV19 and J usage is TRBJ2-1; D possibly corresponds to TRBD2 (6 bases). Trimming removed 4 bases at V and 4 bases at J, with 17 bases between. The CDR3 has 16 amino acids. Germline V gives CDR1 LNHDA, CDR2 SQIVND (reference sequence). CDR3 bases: TGTGCCAGTAGTACGGATAGCGGCTCAACTTACAATGAGCAGTTCTTC. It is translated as CASSTDSGSTYNEQFF.

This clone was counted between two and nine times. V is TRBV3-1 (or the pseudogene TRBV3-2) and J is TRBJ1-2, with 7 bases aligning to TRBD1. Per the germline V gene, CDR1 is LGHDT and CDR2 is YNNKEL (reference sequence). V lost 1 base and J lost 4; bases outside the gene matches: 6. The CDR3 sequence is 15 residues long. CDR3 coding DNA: TGTGCCAGCAGCCAAGGCTCCGGGACAGCCTATGGCTACACCTTC. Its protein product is CASSQGSGTAYGYTF.